This T cell receptor (beta chain) was identified during a study of shared clonotypes between healthy human individuals. Study summary: Donor composition was a couple of women and a few men, aged 18 to 49.

It was roughly 190 ng DNA, approximately 30,000 T cell genomes, that sorted-subset replicate PCRs used. In the original analysis: Junction-only immunoSEQ data arrived without quality scores, meaning filtering differed. Measured with immunoSEQ multiplex PCR; TCRdb has only the in-frame clones, and not every one. The V and J calls and clone size are taken from that table; D and trimming were inferred from the DNA. The data show 2.5 million or so clones, with approximately 94% seen just once and over 0.12% held by the top ten. Points from the study as a whole: Sharing across several donors was seen in around 5% of naive CD4 clonotypes.

The V gene end was trimmed by 3 bases and the J gene end by 7 bases; junction bases not matched to a gene: 12. The length of the CDR3 is 15 residues. CDR1 is GTSNPN and CDR2 is SVGIG in the germline V gene (reference sequence). Note on this clone: Its antigen is unknown.

Sequencing was carried out using naive CD4+ T cells sorted from blood. As to subset: CD45RA+ positively selected. This sequence originates from a man aged 18 to 29 in good health. This chain uses TRBV30 with TRBJ1-2, with TRBD1 identical over 9 bases. CDR3 sequence (DNA): TGTGCCTGGAGCCGAACAGGGGGCGCGGTGTCTGGCTACACCTTC. It is translated as CAWSRTGGAVSGYTF.